Presented here are 5 T cell receptor beta chains from one specimen sequenced in a study of cytomegalovirus exposure and HLA in healthy donors. The PCR had 60 Vbeta and 13 Jbeta primers. Profiling relied on immunoSEQ multiplex PCR, and the TCRdb table lists in-frame clones only, not all of them. The sample carries approximately 140,000 clones, approximately 80% recorded once. The sample was PBMCs. These receptors all come from a man in his forties in good health and CMV-seronegative.

CDR3 in amino acids: CASSPGLAGAGELFF. The CDR3 DNA reads as TGTGCCAGCTCACCGGGACTAGCGGGAGCCGGGGAGCTGTTTTTT. This sequence joins TRBV18 and TRBJ2-2; TRBD2 aligns across 14 bases. The junction had 0 bases not matched to a gene; V was cut back by 3 bases and J by 6 bases. Germline V gene lookup returns CDR1 KGHSH and CDR2 LQKENI. The CDR3 loop spans 15 amino acids.

The chain links TRBV28 to TRBJ2-4; 7 bases fit TRBD1. V lost 4 bases and J lost 6; bases outside the gene matches: 6. Germline V gene sequence: CDR1 MDHEN, CDR2 SYDVKM. The CDR3 spans 14 residues. CDR3 in DNA: TGTGCCAGCAGTTCATGGACAGGAGGAAACATTCAGTACTTC. It specifies CASSSWTGGNIQYF.

The rearrangement joins TRBV5-8 to TRBJ1-1; D not resolved. The CDR3 runs to 13 residues. Germline CDR1 is SGHTS and CDR2 is YDEGEE. V shed 3 bases and J shed 1 base, with 7 bases lying between them. The CDR3 reads CASSWRGNTEAFF. The CDR3 DNA reads TGTGCCAGCAGCTGGCGCGGGAACACTGAAGCTTTCTTT.

V gene TRBV11-2 combines with J gene TRBJ2-7; 8 bases are a match to TRBD2. This CDR3 spans 16 amino acids. V trimming: 5 bases; J trimming: 6 bases; junction bases outside the gene matches: 15. The germline V gene encodes CDR1 SGHAT and CDR2 FQNNGV. Here the CDR3 reads CASSPISRRGVFEQYF. CDR3 bases: TGTGCCAGCAGCCCAATCTCGAGGCGGGGGGTGTTCGAGCAGTACTTC.

The rearrangement uses TRBV7-2 and TRBJ1-5; D uncertain. V lost 0 bases to trimming and J lost 2 bases, with 5 bases between them. The germline gives CDR1 SGHTA, CDR2 FQGNSA. The CDR3 has 14 amino acids. For the CDR3, the DNA is TGTGCCAGCAGCTTAGCGGGCCGCAATCAGCCCCAGCATTTT. Amino acids: CASSLAGRNQPQHF.